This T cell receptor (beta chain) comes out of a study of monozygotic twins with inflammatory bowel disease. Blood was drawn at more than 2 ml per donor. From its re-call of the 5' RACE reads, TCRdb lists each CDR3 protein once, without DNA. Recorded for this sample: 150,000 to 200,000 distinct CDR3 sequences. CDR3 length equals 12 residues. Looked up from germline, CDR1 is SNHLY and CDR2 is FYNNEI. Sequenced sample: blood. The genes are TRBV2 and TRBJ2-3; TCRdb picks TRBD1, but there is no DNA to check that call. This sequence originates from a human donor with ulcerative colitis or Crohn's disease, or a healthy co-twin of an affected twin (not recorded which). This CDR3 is CPSSIQGGTQYF.